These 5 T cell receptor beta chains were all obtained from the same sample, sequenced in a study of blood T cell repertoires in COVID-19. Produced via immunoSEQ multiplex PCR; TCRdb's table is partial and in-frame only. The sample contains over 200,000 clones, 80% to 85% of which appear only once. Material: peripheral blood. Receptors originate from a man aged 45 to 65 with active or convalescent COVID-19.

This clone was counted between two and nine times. The CDR3 DNA reads as TGTGCCAGCAGCTTAGCGATGACAGGGGACGGCAGGTACGAGCAGTACTTC. It yields the protein CASSLAMTGDGRYEQYF. The chain joins TRBV7-8 to TRBJ2-7; the match to TRBD1 covers 8 bases. CDR1 is SGHVS and CDR2 is FQNEAQ in the germline V gene. The CDR3 contains 17 residues. V lost 0 bases to trimming and J lost 4 bases; unmatched junction nucleotides: 11.

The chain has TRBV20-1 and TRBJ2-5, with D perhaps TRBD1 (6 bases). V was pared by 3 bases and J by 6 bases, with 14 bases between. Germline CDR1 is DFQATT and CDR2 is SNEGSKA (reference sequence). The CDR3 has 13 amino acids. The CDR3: CSASHREVQTQYF. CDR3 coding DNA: TGCAGTGCTAGTCACAGGGAAGTACAGACCCAGTACTTC.

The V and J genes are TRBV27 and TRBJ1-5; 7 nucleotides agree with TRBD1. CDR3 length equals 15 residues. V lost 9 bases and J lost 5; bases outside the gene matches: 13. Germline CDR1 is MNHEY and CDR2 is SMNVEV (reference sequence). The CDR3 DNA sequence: TGTGCCAGTCTTATCAGGGGGGCAGGTTATCAGCCCCAGCATTTT. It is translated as CASLIRGAGYQPQHF.

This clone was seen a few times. CDR3: CASSRQGYNTEAFF. CDR3 DNA sequence: TGTGCCAGCAGCCGACAGGGGTACAACACTGAAGCTTTCTTT. The chain combines TRBV25-1 with TRBJ1-1; 8 bases map to TRBD1. From germline, CDR1 is MGHDK and CDR2 SYGVNS. With V trimmed by 6 bases and J by 2 bases, 5 bases remained unmatched. This CDR3 has 14 residues.

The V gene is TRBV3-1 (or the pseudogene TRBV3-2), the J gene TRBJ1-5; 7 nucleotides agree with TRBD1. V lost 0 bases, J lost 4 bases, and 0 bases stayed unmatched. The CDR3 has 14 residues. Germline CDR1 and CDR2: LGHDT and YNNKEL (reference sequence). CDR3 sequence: CASSQDRGNQPQHF. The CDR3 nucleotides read TGTGCCAGCAGCCAAGACAGGGGGAATCAGCCCCAGCATTTT.